This TCR beta chain appears in the sequencing data of a study of beta chain features in type 1 diabetes. About the research overall: Across the samples, around 110,000,000 sorted cells were examined in total. Study-level findings and limits: For TCRB rearrangement, an influence of HLA type remained unresolved here. Significant though moderate, a shortening of TCRB CDR3s appeared in all four CD4+ subsets of Type 1 diabetes patients.

V was cut by 7 bases and J by 2 bases, with 8 bases left in between. The germline gives CDR1 MDHEN, CDR2 SYDVKM. The CDR3 is made up of 12 amino acids. The isolated RNA, all of it, was reverse transcribed, so expressed TCRB transcripts were what got sequenced. Sequencing was performed with immunoSEQ multiplex PCR; in TCRdb, only in-frame clones are kept and a portion is missing. The repertoire holds about 150,000 clones, about 9.3% seen once, with approximately 0.5% in the top ten. On this clone itself: Its antigen remains unknown.

The chain couples TRBV28 to TRBJ1-2, with D hard to call. Sequencing was done on a sample of central memory CD4+ T cells from blood. The sequence was obtained from a man younger than 40 with type 1 diabetes. Here the CDR3 reads CASTRTNYGYTF. DNA for the CDR3: TGTGCCAGCACGCGAACCAACTATGGCTACACCTTC.